This T cell receptor (beta chain) was captured in a study of T cell clones after liver transplantation. V was cut by 0 bases and J by 1 base, with 7 bases left in between. This CDR3 contains 14 residues. Germline CDR1 and CDR2: SGHRS and YFSETQ. This table comes from immunoSEQ multiplex PCR, and its TCRdb copy is limited to in-frame clones, with some not included. The data show about 75,000 clones, with about 85% seen just once and 2.1% held by the top ten. The J gene is TRBJ2-5, the V gene TRBV5-1; D possibly corresponds to TRBD2 (6 bases). The origin of this receptor is a human patient who received a liver transplant. The graft donor may be the source of some T cells. This specimen consisted of CD4+ T cells from blood, obtained around 50 months after liver transplant. Written as DNA, the CDR3 is TGCGCCAGCAGCTTGGGCGGGGCCCAAGAGACCCAGTACTTC. It yields the protein CASSLGGAQETQYF.